A single sample gave rise to the 18 T cell receptor beta chains below, sequenced in a study of OX40 agonist ivuxolimab in advanced cancers. Libraries were prepared through the immunoSEQ multiplex PCR assay. This immuneACCESS table, as held by TCRdb, lists in-frame sequences with V and J called but not all clones. Of the missing ones, under half trace to an unresolved V gene in checked studies; the others have no known cause. This sample comprises 90,000 or so clones, 91% of them detected only once. Over 0.7% of the sample comes from the top ten. The sequenced sample was CD4+ or CD8+ T cells sorted from blood, obtained in a trial of the OX40 agonist ivuxolimab. The source of these receptors is an adult with an advanced solid tumor such as melanoma, head and neck, liver or kidney cancer.

The chain is built from TRBV30 and TRBJ2-5; TRBD1 might be the D (7 bases). The V end was cut by 0 bases, the J end by 4 bases, with 15 bases between. This CDR3 comprises 15 residues. CDR1 is GTSNPN and CDR2 is SVGIG in the germline V gene (reference sequence). CDR3 bases: TGTGCCTGGAGTGTATCTGGAGGGGGCGGAGAGACCCAGTACTTC. Translation: CAWSVSGGGGETQYF.

This sequence joins TRBV7-2 and TRBJ1-6; D is perhaps TRBD1 (5 bases). V was trimmed by 5 bases and J by 7 bases, leaving 15 bases between them. The germline CDR1 and CDR2 sequences are SGHTA and FQGNSA. CDR3 length: 15 amino acids. The CDR3 region is CASSPRQPQNSPLHF. The CDR3 coding sequence is TGTGCCAGCAGCCCACGACAGCCCCAGAATTCACCCCTCCACTTT.

This chain uses TRBV9 with TRBJ2-2; D perhaps matches TRBD1 (5 bases). V was trimmed by 1 base and J by 7 bases, leaving 8 bases between them. CDR1 and CDR2 from the germline V gene are SGDLS and YYNGEE. CDR3 length: 13 residues. The CDR3 nucleotides are TGTGCCAGCAGCGTAAGGGGTAACGGGGAGCTGTTTTTT. It codes for CASSVRGNGELFF. The full variable domain, its missing parts supplied by reference TRBV9 and TRBJ2-2, is DSGVTQTPKHLITATGQRVTLRCSPRSGDLSVYWYQQSLDQGLQFLIQYYNGEERAKGNILERFSAQQFPDLHSELNLSSLELGDSALYFCASSVRGNGELFFGEGSRLTVL.

This clone was seen a few times. The rearrangement links TRBV14 to TRBJ1-4, with D hard to call. From germline, CDR1 is SGHDN and CDR2 FVKESK. This CDR3 has 12 residues. Trimming took 4 bases from V and 11 from J, leaving 11 bases between them. DNA of the CDR3: TGTGCCAGCAGCCCCGATGAACGGAAACTGTTTTTT. This gives the protein CASSPDERKLFF.

This sequence joins TRBV10-3 and TRBJ1-3, with D possibly matching TRBD1 (5 bases). Trimming cost V 4 bases and J 4 bases, with 17 bases left between them. Germline values: CDR1 ENHRY, CDR2 SYGVKD. The CDR3 has 16 residues. The CDR3 DNA sequence: TGTGCCATCAGTGTCTCCCCGACAGAGGAAGGAAACACCATATATTTT. The encoded protein is CAISVSPTEEGNTIYF.

The gene calls are TRBV7-9 and TRBJ2-5, with D perhaps TRBD1 (5 bases). Germline V gene sequence: CDR1 SEHNR, CDR2 FQNEAQ (reference sequence). The CDR3 is 13 residues long. Trimming removed 5 bases at V and 4 bases at J, with 11 bases between. The CDR3 sequence: CASSATELETQYF. DNA of the CDR3: TGTGCCAGCAGCGCGACAGAATTAGAGACCCAGTACTTC.

This chain links TRBV9 with TRBJ2-3; weak D call: TRBD2 (6 bases). CDR3 length: 14 residues. Trimming stripped 4 bases from V and 4 bases from J, with 13 bases between. Germline loops: CDR1 SGDLS, CDR2 YYNGEE. CDR3 coding DNA: TGTGCCAGCAGCCTGGGCTGGGAGGCAGATACGCAGTATTTT. Amino acid sequence: CASSLGWEADTQYF.

The rearrangement links TRBV7-9 to TRBJ1-5, with D maybe TRBD1 (5 bases). Trimming cost V 0 bases and J 5 bases, with 11 bases left between them. Germline CDR1 is SEHNR and CDR2 is FQNEAQ (reference sequence). This CDR3 spans 15 amino acids. DNA for the CDR3: TGTGCCAGCAGCTTAGCGGGGTCAGGGTATCAGCCCCAGCATTTT. This encodes CASSLAGSGYQPQHF.

The chain combines TRBV6-6 with TRBJ2-1, with no clear D. Per germline, CDR1 MNHNY and CDR2 SVGAGI (reference sequence). Between the trimmed V and J ends, which lost 0 bases and 3 bases, there was a span of 6 bases. The CDR3 has 14 amino acids. The CDR3 DNA sequence: TGTGCCAGCAGTTACTCGTACGGCTACAATGAGCAGTTCTTC. Encoded protein: CASSYSYGYNEQFF.

The genes are TRBV5-6 and TRBJ1-1; TRBD1 matches at 11 bases. J gave up 5 bases and V 4 bases, and 7 bases lay outside the gene matches. CDR3 size: 15 residues. Germline V gene data show CDR1 as SGHDT and CDR2 as YYEEEE. In DNA form, the CDR3 reads TGTGCCAGCAGCCCGGACAGGGGGCTGTATACTGAAGCTTTCTTT. This encodes CASSPDRGLYTEAFF.

The rearrangement uses TRBV9 and TRBJ2-3; 9 bases fit TRBD2. CDR1 and CDR2 from the germline V gene are SGDLS and YYNGEE. The junction had 6 bases not matched to a gene; V was cut back by 1 base and J by 0 bases. This CDR3 spans 17 amino acids. The CDR3 DNA follows: TGTGCCAGCAGCGTAAGATCGACTAGCGGCAGCACAGATACGCAGTATTTT. It is translated as CASSVRSTSGSTDTQYF.

The chain is built from TRBV19 and TRBJ2-5; D might be TRBD2 (7 bases). The germline CDR1 and CDR2 sequences are LNHDA and SQIVND (reference sequence). V lost 10 bases to trimming and J lost 5 bases, with 17 bases between them. The CDR3 consists of 13 residues. CDR3 bases: TGTGCCACCGGAGGGGGGGGTAGGGAGACCCAGTACTTC. It codes for CATGGGGRETQYF. Based on the CDR3 plus reference TRBV19 and TRBJ2-5, the full variable domain is DGGITQSPKYLFRKEGQNVTLSCEQNLNHDAMYWYRQDPGQGLRLIYYSQIVNDFQKGDIAEGYSVSREKKESFPLTVTSAQKNPTAFYLCATGGGGRETQYFGPGTRLLVL.

The rearrangement uses TRBV7-2 and TRBJ2-1; 11 nucleotides agree with TRBD2. Germline values: CDR1 SGHTA, CDR2 FQGNSA. The junction had 5 bases not matched to a gene; V was cut back by 4 bases and J by 6 bases. This CDR3 spans 15 amino acids. CDR3 sequence reads: CASSYSGRAGNEQFF. Written as DNA, the CDR3 is TGTGCCAGCAGCTATAGCGGGAGGGCCGGCAATGAGCAGTTCTTC.

The rearrangement links TRBV5-1 to TRBJ2-7, with TRBD1 matching 7 bases. This CDR3 has 13 amino acids. J gave up 7 bases and V 0 bases, and 4 bases lay outside the gene matches. CDR1 is SGHRS and CDR2 is YFSETQ in the germline V gene. The CDR3, as DNA: TGCGCCAGCAGCTTGGGAGGGGGCGGGGAGCAGTACTTC. Its translation: CASSLGGGGEQYF. The full variable domain, completed using reference TRBV5-1 and TRBJ2-7, is KAGVTQTPRYLIKTRGQQVTLSCSPISGHRSVSWYQQTPGQGLQFLFEYFSETQRNKGNFPGRFSGRQFSNSRSEMNVSTLELGDSALYLCASSLGGGGEQYFGPGTRLTVT.

V and J are TRBV2 and TRBJ2-5; D tentatively reads TRBD1 or TRBD2 (5 bases each). The CDR3 extends over 13 amino acids. The ends were cut back, 5 bases at V and 2 bases at J, with 9 bases in the middle. CDR1 and CDR2 from the germline V gene are SNHLY and FYNNEI. CDR3 region: CASSSEGQETQYF. As DNA, the CDR3 is TGTGCCAGCAGTAGCGAGGGGCAAGAGACCCAGTACTTC.

The chain combines TRBV2 with TRBJ1-6; 8 nucleotides agree with TRBD1. The CDR3 spans 15 residues. The germline CDR1 and CDR2 sequences are SNHLY and FYNNEI. The junction had 13 bases not matched to a gene; V was cut back by 5 bases and J by 13 bases. The CDR3 region has the DNA TGTGCCAGCAGTACCGGGACAGGCTTTATTCGGCCCCTCCACTTT. Translation gives CASSTGTGFIRPLHF.

This clone was detected only a few times. V and J are TRBV28 and TRBJ1-1; 8 bases agree with TRBD1. Trimming removed 6 bases from V and 11 bases from J; junction bases left unmatched: 5. Germline CDR1 MDHEN, CDR2 SYDVKM. The CDR3 is made up of 11 amino acids. CDR3 residues: CASRQQGVAFF. The CDR3, as DNA: TGTGCCAGCAGGCAACAGGGGGTGGCTTTCTTT.

This clone was seen once. This chain links TRBV7-2 with TRBJ2-7; D not certain. Trimming pared 2 bases from V and 0 bases from J, leaving 8 bases between. The germline V gene has CDR1 SGHTA and CDR2 FQGNSA. There are 14 residues in the CDR3. In DNA form, the CDR3 reads TGTGCCAGCAGCTTAATGCAGAGCTCCTACGAGCAGTACTTC. The encoded protein is CASSLMQSSYEQYF.